This T cell receptor (beta chain) stems from a study of T cell responses to AZD1222 COVID-19 vaccine. V dropped 8 bases and J dropped 1 base, with 11 bases sitting between them. The germline CDR1 and CDR2 sequences are KGHSH and LQKENI. The CDR3 consists of 13 residues. Study outcomes and limitations: There were mostly white British donors and more females than males, and clonal diversity was possibly underestimated. Baseline antibody screening turned up just six seropositive AZD1222 recipients. Repertoires were obtained solely post-peak T cell response. Targeting of unmutated variant regions was reportedly seen in nearly half of spike-specific TCRs.

The protocol was immunoSEQ multiplex PCR, while the TCRdb copy is restricted to in-frame clones and leaves out a portion. This table holds approximately 190,000 clones, over 85% found once. A single count supports this clone. Its cognate antigen is unknown. This TCR came from an adult who received the AZD1222 COVID-19 vaccine. The chain is built from TRBV18 and TRBJ1-1; TRBD1 is a possible D gene (6 bases). The sample in question was peripheral blood, obtained 28 days after the second AZD1222 dose. CDR3 region: CASTKQGNTEAFF. The CDR3 DNA sequence: TGTGCCAGCACCAAACAGGGGAACACTGAAGCTTTCTTT.